The 16 T cell receptor beta chains below come from one sample, sequenced in a study of beta chain features in type 1 diabetes (dated by TCRdb to the late 2010s). General findings and caveats noted by the study authors: In all four CD4+ subsets, TCRB CDR3 length was moderately but significantly shorter in type 1 diabetes patients.

Their cognate antigens are unknown. Library construction relied on the immunoSEQ multiplex PCR assay. The High Capacity cDNA Reverse Transcription Kit was used to reverse transcribe all of the isolated RNA, meaning that expressed TCRB transcripts were what got sequenced. Here the immuneACCESS table is served through TCRdb, limited to in-frame sequences with V and J called. Missing clones are a known gap in these copies; in checked studies unresolved V genes cover under half, and the rest lacks a known reason. Here the sample has around 250,000 clones; approximately 25% occur a single time. Clones ranked in the top ten supply 0.012% of the sample. Sequenced: naive CD4+ T cells from blood. Taken with the paper, the label for cell subset or site translates to: true naive CD4+ T cells. The receptors shown here come from a woman under 40 with type 1 diabetes.

This clone was observed a handful of times. This sequence joins TRBV18 and TRBJ2-2; possible D gene TRBD1, 5 bases. Trimming stripped 3 bases from V and 7 bases from J, with 15 bases between. The CDR3 loop spans 15 amino acids. The germline gives CDR1 KGHSH, CDR2 LQKENI. The CDR3 spells CASSPAGLQDGELFF. In DNA, the CDR3 is TGTGCCAGCTCACCGGCAGGGTTGCAAGACGGGGAGCTGTTTTTT.

The chain recombines TRBV18 with TRBJ2-7, with 7 bases that match TRBD1. The J segment lost 1 base and the V segment lost 5 bases, leaving 5 bases of the junction unmatched. This CDR3 comprises 14 residues. Looked up from germline, CDR1 is KGHSH and CDR2 is LQKENI. The DNA of the CDR3 is TGTGCCAGCTCAAGGGACAGCGAGTCCTACGAGCAGTACTTC. This encodes CASSRDSESYEQYF.

The gene calls are TRBV30 and TRBJ1-5; no clear D. The germline V gene encodes CDR1 GTSNPN and CDR2 SVGIG (reference sequence). The CDR3 covers 14 residues. V dropped 1 base and J dropped 2 bases, with 9 bases sitting between them. The CDR3 DNA is TGTGCCTGGAGTGGGCACGCGGGCAATCAGCCCCAGCATTTT. Protein: CAWSGHAGNQPQHF.

CDR3 coding DNA: TGTGCCAGCTCACCGCCCGGGACTAGCGGTAGGAATGAGCAGTTCTTC. Translating it yields CASSPPGTSGRNEQFF. The genes are TRBV18 and TRBJ2-1; 11 nucleotides agree with TRBD2. Trimming removed 3 bases from V and 7 bases from J; junction bases left unmatched: 8. The CDR3 has 16 residues. From germline, CDR1 is KGHSH and CDR2 LQKENI.

The chain employs TRBV30 and TRBJ2-5; D perhaps matches TRBD1 (5 bases). Trimming removed 2 bases from V and 2 bases from J, with 15 bases in between. This CDR3 contains 15 residues. In germline, CDR1 is GTSNPN, CDR2 SVGIG (reference sequence). CDR3 protein: CAWSRGTRSQETQYF. The CDR3 coding sequence is TGTGCCTGGAGTAGGGGAACGAGATCACAAGAGACCCAGTACTTC.

The CDR3 region is CASSQGYPAAYGYTF. The CDR3 bases are TGTGCCAGCAGCCAAGGATATCCAGCGGCCTATGGCTACACCTTC. The rearrangement joins TRBV14 to TRBJ1-2; D gene ambiguous. The CDR3 is made up of 15 amino acids. Per germline, CDR1 SGHDN and CDR2 FVKESK. Trimming shortened V by 1 base and J by 4 bases, and 13 bases separated the two germline ends. The full variable domain, in which reference TRBV14 and TRBJ1-2 provide the parts outside the CDR3, is EAGVTQFPSHSVIEKGQTVTLRCDPISGHDNLYWYRRVMGKEIKFLLHFVKESKQDESGMPNNRFLAERTGGTYSTLKVQPAELEDSGVYFCASSQGYPAAYGYTFGSGTRLTVV.

The genes are TRBV30 and TRBJ2-5; D gene uncertain. The CDR3 contains 13 residues. The germline V gene encodes CDR1 GTSNPN and CDR2 SVGIG (reference sequence). V was pared by 5 bases and J by 4 bases, with 14 bases between. The CDR3 protein is CAWESPGGETQYF. CDR3 nucleotide sequence: TGTGCCTGGGAATCACCCGGCGGAGAGACCCAGTACTTC.

This clone was seen only a few times. The chain uses TRBV7-3 and TRBJ1-2, with 7 bases lining up with TRBD1. V was clipped by 2 bases and J by 7 bases; unmatched bases: 4. CDR3 length equals 13 residues. Germline assignment: CDR1 SGHTA and CDR2 FQGTGA. CDR3 in DNA: TGTGCCAGCAGCTTAGACAGGGAAAGTGGCTACACCTTC. This encodes CASSLDRESGYTF.

This clone occurred a few times. The chain carries TRBV4-1 and TRBJ2-1; the match to TRBD2 covers 13 bases. Germline V gene sequence: CDR1 MGHRA, CDR2 YSYEKL. This CDR3 spans 16 amino acids. The ends lost 3 bases at V and 6 bases at J; junction bases unmatched: 5. Here the CDR3 DNA reads TGCGCCAGCAGCCAGGAGGGACTAGCGGGATTCAATGAGCAGTTCTTC. The encoded protein is CASSQEGLAGFNEQFF.

This clone has more than one count but fewer than ten. The genes are TRBV5-6 and TRBJ2-7; unclear D gene. The CDR3 has 15 amino acids. From germline, CDR1 is SGHDT and CDR2 YYEEEE. V lost 5 bases to trimming and J lost 0 bases, with 15 bases between them. The CDR3 spells CASRSTPVVSYEQYF. CDR3 nucleotide sequence: TGTGCCAGCAGGTCGACACCAGTTGTCTCCTACGAGCAGTACTTC.

In its sample, this clone was seen a few times. The rearrangement links TRBV29-1 to TRBJ2-2; D may be TRBD2 (6 bases). The CDR3 loop spans 11 amino acids. Germline CDR1 reads SQVTM; CDR2 reads ANQGSEA. Trimming took 8 bases from V and 7 from J, leaving 11 bases between them. The CDR3 sequence is CSSSVSGELFF. The CDR3 DNA reads TGCAGCTCTAGCGTGAGCGGGGAGCTGTTTTTT.

In its sample, this clone was seen a few times. The rearrangement joins TRBV4-2 to TRBJ2-7, with 13 bases lining up with TRBD2. The CDR3 is made up of 16 amino acids. Germline CDR1 and CDR2: LGHNA and YNFKEQ. Trimming removed 3 bases from V and 2 bases from J; junction bases left unmatched: 4. The CDR3 region has the DNA TGTGCCAGCAGCCATGAACTAGCGGGGGGGGCCTACGAGCAGTACTTC. Protein product: CASSHELAGGAYEQYF.

This clone came up a few times. The rearrangement links TRBV6-1 to TRBJ1-2; 7 bases fit TRBD1. CDR1 MNHNS and CDR2 SASEGT come from the germline V gene. Trimming cost V 3 bases and J 1 base; bases outside gene matches: 2. CDR3 length equals 14 residues. The DNA of the CDR3 is TGTGCCAGCAGTGACCACAGGGGTAACTATGGCTACACCTTC. Translating gives CASSDHRGNYGYTF.

The chain recombines TRBV2 with TRBJ1-5, with 9 bases identical to TRBD1. The ends lost 6 bases at V and 0 bases at J; junction bases unmatched: 3. Looked up from germline, CDR1 is SNHLY and CDR2 is FYNNEI. This CDR3 has 15 residues. CDR3 protein: CASSGQGNSNQPQHF. As DNA, the CDR3 is TGTGCCAGCAGCGGACAGGGGAATAGCAATCAGCCCCAGCATTTT.

This clone was detected a few times. This chain uses TRBV7-8 with TRBJ2-1; 8 nucleotides agree with TRBD1. This CDR3 contains 14 residues. The germline V gene has CDR1 SGHVS and CDR2 FQNEAQ. Trimming at V came to 5 bases and at J to 2 bases, leaving 2 bases not matched to a gene. In nucleotides, the CDR3 is TGTGCCAGCAGCCCGGGACAGGCCTACAATGAGCAGTTCTTC. Translated: CASSPGQAYNEQFF.

The CDR3 nucleotides are TGTGCCAGCAGTTGGGGACTAGCGGGAGGGCCCCTCGAGCAGTACTTC. Amino acids: CASSWGLAGGPLEQYF. The V call is TRBV6-5, the J call TRBJ2-7; TRBD2 matches at 16 bases. The V gene's germline CDR1 is MNHEY and CDR2 SVGAGI. The CDR3 is made up of 16 amino acids. V lost 4 bases and J lost 6; bases outside the gene matches: 6.